The sequence of this T cell receptor beta chain was determined in a study of T-cell memory formation after mild COVID-19. TCRdb re-analysed the 5' RACE reads in MiXCR, keeping a single row per CDR3 protein. The sample holds fewer than 600,000 distinct CDR3 sequences, less than 25% seen once. Trimming removed 8 bases from V and 0 bases from J, with 10 bases in between. Germline CDR1 is MNHEY and CDR2 is SVGAGI. The CDR3 covers 14 residues. The receptor was isolated from an adult woman who had mild COVID-19 (a few samples of this study predate the infection). Cell type and time point are not known. The rearrangement links TRBV6-5 to TRBJ2-2; D remains unclear. The sequenced sample consisted of PBMCs or a T cell subset sorted from them (not recorded which). The CDR3 region is CASGSRTNTGELFF. The CDR3 nucleotides read TGTGCCAGCGGTTCGCGGACGAACACCGGGGAGCTGTTTTTT.